Presented here are 20 T cell receptor beta chains from one specimen sequenced in a study of immune evolution from preneoplasia to lung adenocarcinoma. Method: immunoSEQ multiplex PCR; TCRdb's copy keeps in-frame clones and lacks some. The profile covers under 11,000 clones, with about 78% appearing a single time and almost 4% taken by the ten largest. Input material: FFPE minimally invasive lung adenocarcinoma tissue. All receptors derive from a person aged 60-80 years with lung adenocarcinoma.

V and J are TRBV21-1 and TRBJ1-1; the D segment call TRBD1 is taken from the table without a DNA check. TRBV21-1 corresponds to a pseudogene. CDR3 length equals 15 residues. In nucleotides, the CDR3 is TGTGCCAGCAGCATGCAAATAGACAGGGCCACTGAAGCTTTCTTT. Residues: CASSMQIDRATEAFF.

A single count supports this clone. The J gene is TRBJ1-1, the V gene TRBV4-1; D unclear. From germline, CDR1 is MGHRA and CDR2 YSYEKL. The CDR3 has 15 residues. The V gene lost 1 base and the J gene lost 0 bases, with 9 bases spanning the gap. The CDR3 is CASSQATGVNTEAFF. The CDR3, as DNA: TGCGCCAGCAGCCAAGCCACCGGTGTGAACACTGAAGCTTTCTTT.

The table lists this clone with a few counts. The chain couples TRBV7-8 to TRBJ1-5, with 9 bases identical to TRBD1. V gave up 4 bases and J gave up 1 base; unmatched junction bases: 5. The CDR3 extends over 16 amino acids. Germline V gene sequence: CDR1 SGHVS, CDR2 FQNEAQ. In DNA, the CDR3 is TGTGCCAGCAGCTCAGGACAGGGGTCAAGCAATCAGCCCCAGCATTTT. Translation: CASSSGQGSSNQPQHF.

This clone occurred once. The rearrangement joins TRBV15 to TRBJ2-1; D gene ambiguous. With 1 base removed from V and 0 bases from J, the gap between germline ends came to 10 bases. Germline V lookup: CDR1 LNHNV, CDR2 YYDKDF (reference sequence). This CDR3 is 16 amino acids long. The CDR3 DNA is TGTGCCACCAGCAGAGTACGCATGGGCTCCTACAATGAGCAGTTCTTC. Protein: CATSRVRMGSYNEQFF.

The V and J genes are TRBV7-9 and TRBJ1-4; 7 bases are a match to TRBD1. CDR1 and CDR2 (germline): SEHNR, FQNEAQ (reference sequence). Losses at the gene ends were 1 base for V and 7 bases for J; bases not matched to a gene: 6. The CDR3 consists of 15 residues. The CDR3 reads CASSLGGTVPEKLFF. The CDR3 nucleotides read TGTGCCAGCAGCTTAGGTGGGACAGTGCCTGAAAAACTGTTTTTT.

The chain links TRBV9 to TRBJ1-1; no clear D gene. Per germline, CDR1 SGDLS and CDR2 YYNGEE. Trimming stripped 2 bases from V and 0 bases from J, with 8 bases between. This CDR3 region has 14 residues. Here the CDR3 reads CASSVQALNTEAFF. The CDR3 nucleotides are TGTGCCAGCAGCGTGCAGGCGCTGAACACTGAAGCTTTCTTT.

The chain uses TRBV28 and TRBJ1-1, with unresolved D. Germline CDR1 MDHEN, CDR2 SYDVKM. Between the trimmed V and J ends, which lost 6 bases and 3 bases, there was a span of 5 bases. The CDR3 consists of 11 residues. DNA for the CDR3: TGTGCCAGCAGGTCCGACACTGAAGCTTTCTTT. Protein sequence: CASRSDTEAFF.

The genes are TRBV30 and TRBJ2-2; D is undetermined. V dropped 2 bases and J dropped 3 bases, with 4 bases sitting between them. Per the germline V gene, CDR1 is GTSNPN and CDR2 is SVGIG (reference sequence). The CDR3 extends over 12 amino acids. The CDR3 DNA is TGTGCCTGGAGTAAGGACACCGGGGAGCTGTTTTTT. It specifies CAWSKDTGELFF.

This chain uses TRBV11-1 with TRBJ2-2, with TRBD2 identical over 10 bases. With 5 bases clipped from V and 3 bases from J, the junction kept 6 bases outside the gene matches. The CDR3 consists of 16 residues. CDR1 and CDR2 from the germline V gene are SGHAT and FQDESV (reference sequence). Here the CDR3 reads CASSTRSGRDTGELFF. The CDR3 DNA follows: TGTGCCAGCAGCACTAGAAGCGGGAGGGACACCGGGGAGCTGTTTTTT.

The chain links TRBV7-2 to TRBJ2-5; D is perhaps TRBD2 (7 bases). Germline V lookup: CDR1 SGHTA, CDR2 FQGNSA. The ends were cut back, 6 bases at V and 7 bases at J, with 24 bases in the middle. The length of the CDR3 is 16 residues. CDR3 residues: CASRSLRRGGSRTQYF. The CDR3 nucleotides read TGTGCCAGCAGGTCCCTGAGGAGGGGGGGCTCTCGGACCCAGTACTTC.

This rearrangement joins TRBV18 to TRBJ2-7; D is ambiguous. This CDR3 is 11 amino acids long. V was trimmed by 5 bases and J by 1 base, leaving 3 bases between them. The germline V gene has CDR1 KGHSH and CDR2 LQKENI. Here the CDR3 reads CASSLSYEQYF. The CDR3 DNA sequence: TGTGCCAGCTCATTATCCTACGAGCAGTACTTC. Complete variable domain (other parts from reference TRBV18 and TRBJ2-7): NAGVMQNPRHLVRRRGQEARLRCSPMKGHSHVYWYRQLPEEGLKFMVYLQKENIIDESGMPKERFSAEFPKEGPSILRIQQVVRGDSAAYFCASSLSYEQYFGPGTRLTVT.

This clone turned up a few times. The V and J genes are TRBV28 and TRBJ1-5; 9 positions match TRBD1. This CDR3 contains 15 residues. V trimming: 6 bases; J trimming: 7 bases; junction bases outside the gene matches: 10. The germline V gene encodes CDR1 MDHEN and CDR2 SYDVKM. CDR3 residues: CASRPTGGTAQPQHF. CDR3 DNA sequence: TGTGCCAGCAGGCCGACAGGGGGAACGGCCCAGCCCCAGCATTTT.

This clone has only one observation. The rearrangement joins TRBV18 to TRBJ2-4; 7 nucleotides agree with TRBD2. V trimming: 6 bases; J trimming: 9 bases; junction bases outside the gene matches: 8. The CDR3 has 13 residues. Looked up from germline, CDR1 is KGHSH and CDR2 is LQKENI. The CDR3 DNA is TGTGCCAGCTCCCCGGGGGAGGGTCCCATTCAGTACTTC. This codes for CASSPGEGPIQYF.

This chain connects TRBV25-1 to TRBJ2-3, with D maybe TRBD1 (5 bases). V gave up 4 bases and J gave up 2 bases, with 19 bases separating them. Germline CDR1 and CDR2: MGHDK and SYGVNS. The CDR3 covers 17 residues. CDR3 amino acids: CASSGDRQRVVTDTQYF. The CDR3 nucleotides read TGTGCCAGCAGTGGCGACAGACAAAGGGTTGTCACAGATACGCAGTATTTT.

The V and J genes are TRBV5-1 and TRBJ2-2; maybe TRBD1 (6 bases). Germline assignment: CDR1 SGHRS and CDR2 YFSETQ. Trimming stripped 3 bases from V and 4 bases from J, with 19 bases between. The CDR3 loop spans 17 amino acids. CDR3 DNA sequence: TGCGCCAGCAGCTGGGGCCTAGGGGGTGTTGGCACCGGGGAGCTGTTTTTT. Translated, it gives CASSWGLGGVGTGELFF.

A note on this clone: The sample carries other DNA sequences with the same CDR3. The rearrangement joins TRBV6-1 to TRBJ1-1; no clear D gene. The V gene lost 7 bases and the J gene lost 0 bases, with 9 bases spanning the gap. Germline V gene sequence: CDR1 MNHNS, CDR2 SASEGT. The CDR3 length is 13 residues. Here the CDR3 reads CASIRSLNTEAFF. CDR3 bases: TGTGCCAGCATAAGGTCCCTGAACACTGAAGCTTTCTTT.

The chain carries TRBV19 and TRBJ2-2, with 10 bases fitting TRBD1. The junction had 4 bases not matched to a gene; V was cut back by 1 base and J by 5 bases. Looked up from germline, CDR1 is LNHDA and CDR2 is SQIVND (reference sequence). This CDR3 contains 16 residues. CDR3 sequence reads: CASSIVAGQGTGELFF. The CDR3 coding sequence is TGTGCCAGTAGTATAGTAGCGGGACAGGGGACCGGGGAGCTGTTTTTT. Supplemented by reference TRBV19 and TRBJ2-2, the full variable domain reads DGGITQSPKYLFRKEGQNVTLSCEQNLNHDAMYWYRQDPGQGLRLIYYSQIVNDFQKGDIAEGYSVSREKKESFPLTVTSAQKNPTAFYLCASSIVAGQGTGELFFGEGSRLTVL.

This clone was picked up one time. CDR3 loop: CASSPSTGQRLNTGELFF. CDR3 bases: TGTGCCAGCAGCCCCTCCACGGGACAGAGATTGAACACCGGGGAGCTGTTTTTT. J is TRBJ2-2 and V is TRBV7-6; the match to TRBD1 covers 7 bases. In germline, CDR1 is SGHVS, CDR2 FNYEAQ. V gave up 5 bases and J gave up 1 base; unmatched junction bases: 13. The CDR3 runs to 18 residues.

This clone was recorded a few times. The genes are TRBV4-1 and TRBJ2-3; maybe TRBD1 (5 bases). The CDR3 consists of 13 residues. With 2 bases removed from V and 5 bases from J, the gap between germline ends came to 8 bases. Germline V gene sequence: CDR1 MGHRA, CDR2 YSYEKL. The CDR3 reads CASSQWQGDTQYF. The CDR3 nucleotides read TGCGCCAGCAGCCAATGGCAGGGAGATACGCAGTATTTT.

The J gene is TRBJ2-5, the V gene TRBV19; 8 bases agree with TRBD2. The CDR3 runs 16 residues. The V and J ends lost 3 bases and 2 bases, in that order; junction bases with no gene match: 8. The germline CDR1 and CDR2 sequences are LNHDA and SQIVND (reference sequence). CDR3 protein: CASSIVSSGGQETQYF. The CDR3 DNA reads as TGTGCCAGTAGTATTGTTTCCAGCGGGGGACAAGAGACCCAGTACTTC.